This T cell receptor (beta chain) comes out of a study of regulatory T cells in long-lasting Graves disease. Relying on iRepertoire HTBI primers and Arm-PCR of CDR3 regions, the team built TCR beta libraries. TCRdb fed the multiplex PCR reads into MiXCR, producing one record per CDR3 protein. This sample has roughly 500,000 distinct CDR3 sequences; more than 10% occur once, and the top ten carry more than 8%. V was pared by 6 bases and J by 4 bases, with 12 bases between. The CDR3 sequence is 13 residues long. CDR1 and CDR2 from the germline V gene are SGHTA and FQGNSA. Study outcomes and limitations: TCR diversity in persistent Graves' patients was below that of newly diagnosed ones.

The time point was: newly diagnosed GD, antithyroid drugs for less than 3 months. Following extraction of RNA from PBMCs, that RNA was used to make the TCR library. This clonotype was recorded at least ten times. The antigen is undetermined. These data were also filed under a second study, of T cells in Graves' hyperthyroidism and ophthalmopathy. Turning to that study: Among thyroid clonotypes expanded above 0.001, most also appeared in blood.

This clonotype originated in a woman under 40 with Graves disease. The chain uses TRBV7-2 and TRBJ1-2; D is possibly TRBD1 (6 bases). The input for sequencing was peripheral blood mononuclear cells (PBMCs), taken at new diagnosis, from a patient treated with antithyroid drugs. CDR3 in amino acids: CASRRTGSYGYTF. The CDR3 DNA follows: TGTGCCAGCAGGCGAACAGGGTCCTATGGCTACACCTTC. Full variable domain (missing parts from reference TRBV7-2 and TRBJ1-2): GAGVSQSPSNKVTEKGKDVELRCDPISGHTALYWYRQSLGQGLEFLIYFQGNSAPDKSGLPSDRFSAERTGGSVSTLTIQRTQQEDSAVYLCASRRTGSYGYTFGSGTRLTVV.